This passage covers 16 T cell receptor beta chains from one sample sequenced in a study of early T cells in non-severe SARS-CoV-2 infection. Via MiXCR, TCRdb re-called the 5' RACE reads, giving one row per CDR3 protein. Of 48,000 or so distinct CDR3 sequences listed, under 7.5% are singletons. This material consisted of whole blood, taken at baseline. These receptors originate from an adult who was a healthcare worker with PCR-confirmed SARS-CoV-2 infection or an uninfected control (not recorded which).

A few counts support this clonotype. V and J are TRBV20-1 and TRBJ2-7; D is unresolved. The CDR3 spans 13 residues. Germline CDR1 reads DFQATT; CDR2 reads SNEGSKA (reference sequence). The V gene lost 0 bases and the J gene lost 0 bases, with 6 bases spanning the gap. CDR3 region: CSARDRLSYEQYF. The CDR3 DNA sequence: TGCAGTGCTAGAGACCGCCTCTCCTACGAGCAGTACTTC.

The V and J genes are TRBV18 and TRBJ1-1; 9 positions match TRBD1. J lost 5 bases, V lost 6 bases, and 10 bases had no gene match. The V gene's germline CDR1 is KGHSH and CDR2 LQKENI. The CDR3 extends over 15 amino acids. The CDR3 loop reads CASSLKQGAETEAFF. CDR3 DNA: TGTGCCAGCTCTCTCAAACAGGGGGCGGAGACTGAAGCTTTCTTT.

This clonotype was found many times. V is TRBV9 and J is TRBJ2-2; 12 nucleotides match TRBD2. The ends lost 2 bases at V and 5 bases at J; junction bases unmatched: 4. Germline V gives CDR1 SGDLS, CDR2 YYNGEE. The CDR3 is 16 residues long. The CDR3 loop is CASSVMTSGSTGELFF. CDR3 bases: TGTGCCAGCAGCGTGATGACTAGCGGGAGTACCGGGGAGCTGTTTTTT.

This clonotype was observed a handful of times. As DNA, the CDR3 is TGTGCCAGCAGCTTTGGCGGGAGTTGGAATACGCAGTATTTT. The encoded protein is CASSFGGSWNTQYF. This chain links TRBV7-8 with TRBJ2-3, with 7 bases that match TRBD2. The germline V gene encodes CDR1 SGHVS and CDR2 FQNEAQ. The CDR3 contains 14 residues. Trimming at V came to 3 bases and at J to 7 bases, leaving 7 bases not matched to a gene.

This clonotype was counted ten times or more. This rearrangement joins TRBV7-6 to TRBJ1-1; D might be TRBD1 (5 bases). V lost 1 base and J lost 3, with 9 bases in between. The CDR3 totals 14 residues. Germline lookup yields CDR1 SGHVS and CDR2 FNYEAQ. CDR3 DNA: TGTGCCAGCAGCTTAGTGGGCAGGGACACTGAAGCTTTCTTT. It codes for CASSLVGRDTEAFF.

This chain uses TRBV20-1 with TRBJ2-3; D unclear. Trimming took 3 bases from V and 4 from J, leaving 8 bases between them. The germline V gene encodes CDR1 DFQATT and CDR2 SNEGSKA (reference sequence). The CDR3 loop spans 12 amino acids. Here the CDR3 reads CSASYVPDTQYF. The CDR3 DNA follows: TGCAGTGCTAGCTACGTCCCAGATACGCAGTATTTT.

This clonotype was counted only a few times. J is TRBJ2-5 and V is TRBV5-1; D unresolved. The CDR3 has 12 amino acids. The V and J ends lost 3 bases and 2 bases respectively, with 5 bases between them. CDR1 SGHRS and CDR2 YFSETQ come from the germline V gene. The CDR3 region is CASSSRQETQYF. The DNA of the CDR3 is TGCGCCAGCAGCTCACGACAAGAGACCCAGTACTTC.

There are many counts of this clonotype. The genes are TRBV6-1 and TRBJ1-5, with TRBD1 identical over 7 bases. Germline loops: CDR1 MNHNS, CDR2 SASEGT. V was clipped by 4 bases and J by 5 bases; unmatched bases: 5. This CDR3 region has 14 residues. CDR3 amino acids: CASSVTGRDQPQHF. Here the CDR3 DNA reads TGTGCCAGCAGTGTGACAGGGCGGGATCAGCCCCAGCATTTT.

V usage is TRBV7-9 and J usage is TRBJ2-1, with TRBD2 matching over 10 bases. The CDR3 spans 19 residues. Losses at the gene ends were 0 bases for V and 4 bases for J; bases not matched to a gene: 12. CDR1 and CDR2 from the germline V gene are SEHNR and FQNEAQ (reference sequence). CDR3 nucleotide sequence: TGTGCCAGCAGCTTAGCGCTTCTCGCTAGCGGGAGATATTACAATGAGCAGTTCTTC. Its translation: CASSLALLASGRYYNEQFF.

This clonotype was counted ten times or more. The CDR3 reads CASAGGKGGQPQHF. The CDR3 bases are TGTGCCTCGGCAGGGGGTAAAGGTGGTCAGCCCCAGCATTTT. The V gene is TRBV28, the J gene TRBJ1-5; 7 nucleotides agree with TRBD1. Trimming cost V 11 bases and J 6 bases; bases outside gene matches: 13. CDR3 length: 14 amino acids. Germline-derived CDR1 and CDR2 are MDHEN and SYDVKM.

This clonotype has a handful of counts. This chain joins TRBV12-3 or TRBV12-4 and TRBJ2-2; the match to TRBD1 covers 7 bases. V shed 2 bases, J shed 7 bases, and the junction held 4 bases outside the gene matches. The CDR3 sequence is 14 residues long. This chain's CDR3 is CASSLQTGFGELFF. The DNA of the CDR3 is TGTGCCAGCAGTTTACAGACAGGGTTCGGGGAGCTGTTTTTT.

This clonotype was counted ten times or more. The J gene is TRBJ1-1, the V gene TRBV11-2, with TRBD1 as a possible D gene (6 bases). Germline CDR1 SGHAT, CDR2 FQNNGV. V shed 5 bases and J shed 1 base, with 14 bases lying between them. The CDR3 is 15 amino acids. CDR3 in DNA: TGTGCCAGCAGCCCCAGACGGGGGCCGAACACTGAAGCTTTCTTT. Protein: CASSPRRGPNTEAFF.

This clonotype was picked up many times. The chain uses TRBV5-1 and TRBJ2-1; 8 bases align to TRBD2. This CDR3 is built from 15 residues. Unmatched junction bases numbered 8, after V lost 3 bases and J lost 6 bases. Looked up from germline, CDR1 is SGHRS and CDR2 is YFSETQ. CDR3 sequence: CASSYGRAPSNEQFF. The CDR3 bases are TGCGCCAGCAGCTACGGGAGGGCCCCTTCCAATGAGCAGTTCTTC.

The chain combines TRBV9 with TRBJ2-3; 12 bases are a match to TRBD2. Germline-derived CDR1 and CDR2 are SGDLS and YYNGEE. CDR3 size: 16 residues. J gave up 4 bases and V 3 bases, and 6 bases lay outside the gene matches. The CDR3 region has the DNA TGTGCCAGCAGCGCGACTAGCGGGAGATCCCCAGATACGCAGTATTTT. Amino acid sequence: CASSATSGRSPDTQYF.

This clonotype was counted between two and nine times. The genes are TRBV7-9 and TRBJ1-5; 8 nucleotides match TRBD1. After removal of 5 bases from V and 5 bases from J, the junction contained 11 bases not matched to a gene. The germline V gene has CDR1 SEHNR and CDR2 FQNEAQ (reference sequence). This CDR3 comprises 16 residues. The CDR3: CASSPLGQGGHQPQHF. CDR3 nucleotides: TGTGCCAGCAGCCCGCTAGGACAGGGAGGGCATCAGCCCCAGCATTTT.

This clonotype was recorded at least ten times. The CDR3 DNA reads as TGTGCCAGCAGTAGGACAGGGGGCGGTAATTCACCCCTCCACTTT. Its translation: CASSRTGGGNSPLHF. The chain combines TRBV12-3 or TRBV12-4 with TRBJ1-6; 11 nucleotides match TRBD1. The CDR3 spans 15 residues. Trimming removed 5 bases from V and 6 bases from J; junction bases left unmatched: 3.